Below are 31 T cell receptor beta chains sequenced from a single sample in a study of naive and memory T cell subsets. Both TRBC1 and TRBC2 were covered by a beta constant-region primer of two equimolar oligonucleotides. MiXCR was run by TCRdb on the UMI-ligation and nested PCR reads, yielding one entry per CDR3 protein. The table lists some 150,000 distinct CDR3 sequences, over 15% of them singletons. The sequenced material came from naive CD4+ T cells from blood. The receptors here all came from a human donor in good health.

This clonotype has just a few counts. The CDR3, as DNA: TGTGCCAGCAGTTTAATCTCCACAGGGAGCTACGAGCAGTACTTC. It codes for CASSLISTGSYEQYF. The V gene is TRBV28, the J gene TRBJ2-7, with a possible D match to TRBD1 (6 bases). This CDR3 spans 15 amino acids. Between the trimmed V and J ends, which lost 2 bases and 3 bases, there was a span of 14 bases. Looked up from germline, CDR1 is MDHEN and CDR2 is SYDVKM.

CDR3 in amino acids: CASSWAGGQPQHF. The CDR3 bases are TGTGCCAGCAGTTGGGCAGGGGGCCAGCCCCAGCATTTT. The chain carries TRBV6-5 and TRBJ1-5; TRBD1 matches at 8 bases. Germline-derived CDR1 and CDR2 are MNHEY and SVGAGI. V lost 4 bases, J lost 7 bases, and 3 bases stayed unmatched. CDR3 length: 13 amino acids.

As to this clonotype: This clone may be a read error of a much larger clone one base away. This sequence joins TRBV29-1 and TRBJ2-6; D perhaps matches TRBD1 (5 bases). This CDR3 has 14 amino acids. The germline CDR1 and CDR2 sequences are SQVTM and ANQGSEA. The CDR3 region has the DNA TGCAGCGTAGACGGTGGATCTGGGGCCAACGTCCTGATTTTC. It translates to CSVDGGSGANVLIF. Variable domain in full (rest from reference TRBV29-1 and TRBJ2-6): SAVISQKPSRDICQRGTSLTIQCQVDSQVTMMFWYRQQPGQSLTLIATANQGSEATYESGFVIDKFPISRPNLTFSTLTVSNMSPEDSSIYLCSVDGGSGANVLIFGAGSRLTVL.

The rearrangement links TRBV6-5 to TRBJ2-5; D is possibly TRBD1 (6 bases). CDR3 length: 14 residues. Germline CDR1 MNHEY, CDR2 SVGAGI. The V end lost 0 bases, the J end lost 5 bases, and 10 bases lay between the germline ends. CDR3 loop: CASSYSTGSETQYF. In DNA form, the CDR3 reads TGTGCCAGCAGTTACTCCACAGGGAGCGAGACCCAGTACTTC.

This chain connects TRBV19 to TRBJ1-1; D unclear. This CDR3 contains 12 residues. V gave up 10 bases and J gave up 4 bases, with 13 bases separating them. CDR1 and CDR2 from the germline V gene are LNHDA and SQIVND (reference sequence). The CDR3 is CATARTGTEAFF. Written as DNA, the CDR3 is TGTGCCACCGCACGGACGGGCACTGAAGCTTTCTTT.

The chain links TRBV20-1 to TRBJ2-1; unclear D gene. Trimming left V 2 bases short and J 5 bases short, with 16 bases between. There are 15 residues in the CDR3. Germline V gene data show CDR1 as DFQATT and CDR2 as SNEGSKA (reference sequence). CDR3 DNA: TGCAGTGCTAGATGGCCCAGGTACGGCAACAATGAGCAGTTCTTC. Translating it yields CSARWPRYGNNEQFF.

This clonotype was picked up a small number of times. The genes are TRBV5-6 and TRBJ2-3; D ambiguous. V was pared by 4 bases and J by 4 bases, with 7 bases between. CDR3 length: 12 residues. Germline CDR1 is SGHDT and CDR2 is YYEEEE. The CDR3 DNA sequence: TGTGCCAGCAGCCCCAGTCCAGATACGCAGTATTTT. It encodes CASSPSPDTQYF.

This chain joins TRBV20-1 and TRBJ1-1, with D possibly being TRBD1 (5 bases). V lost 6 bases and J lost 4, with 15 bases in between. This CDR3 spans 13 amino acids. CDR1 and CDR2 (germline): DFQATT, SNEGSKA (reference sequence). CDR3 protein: CSATWGGTTEAFF. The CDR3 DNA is TGCAGTGCCACGTGGGGCGGGACCACTGAAGCTTTCTTT.

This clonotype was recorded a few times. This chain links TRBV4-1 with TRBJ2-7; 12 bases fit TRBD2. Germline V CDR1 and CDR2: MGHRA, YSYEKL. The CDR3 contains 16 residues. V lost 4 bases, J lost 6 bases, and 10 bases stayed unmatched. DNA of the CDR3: TGCGCCAGCAGCCTACAGAGACTAGCGGGAGTTTCCGAGCAGTACTTC. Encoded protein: CASSLQRLAGVSEQYF.

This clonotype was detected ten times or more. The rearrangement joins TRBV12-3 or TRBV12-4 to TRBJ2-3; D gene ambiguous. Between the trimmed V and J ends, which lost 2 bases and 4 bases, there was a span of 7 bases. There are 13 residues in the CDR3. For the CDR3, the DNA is TGTGCCAGCAGTTTACCGCCGCCAGATACGCAGTATTTT. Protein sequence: CASSLPPPDTQYF.

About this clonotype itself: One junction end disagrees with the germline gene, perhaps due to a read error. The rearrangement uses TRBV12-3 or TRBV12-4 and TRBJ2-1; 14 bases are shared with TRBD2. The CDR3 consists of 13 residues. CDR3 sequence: CASSMTSGRAPIF. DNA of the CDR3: TGTGCCAGCAGCATGACTAGCGGGAGGGCCCCAATCTTC.

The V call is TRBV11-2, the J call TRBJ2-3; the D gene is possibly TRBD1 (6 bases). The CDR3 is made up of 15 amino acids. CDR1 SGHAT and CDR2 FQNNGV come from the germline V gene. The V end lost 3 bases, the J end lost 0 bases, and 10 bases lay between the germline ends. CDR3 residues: CASSFRGTSTDTQYF. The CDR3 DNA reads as TGTGCCAGCAGCTTCAGGGGAACTAGCACAGATACGCAGTATTTT.

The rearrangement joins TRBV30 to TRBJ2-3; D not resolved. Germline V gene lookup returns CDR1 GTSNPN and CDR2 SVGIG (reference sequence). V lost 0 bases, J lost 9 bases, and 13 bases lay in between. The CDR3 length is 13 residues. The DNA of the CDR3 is TGTGCCTGGAGTGTACAGCGACCTTCGACGCAGTATTTT. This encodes CAWSVQRPSTQYF.

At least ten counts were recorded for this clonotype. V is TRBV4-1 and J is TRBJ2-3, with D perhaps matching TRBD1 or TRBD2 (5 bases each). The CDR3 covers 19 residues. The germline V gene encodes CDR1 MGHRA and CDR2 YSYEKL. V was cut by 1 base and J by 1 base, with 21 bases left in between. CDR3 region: CASSQVLWQPGGGTDTQYF. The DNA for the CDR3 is TGCGCCAGCAGCCAAGTATTGTGGCAGCCTGGGGGAGGCACAGATACGCAGTATTTT.

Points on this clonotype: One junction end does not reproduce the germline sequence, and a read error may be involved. This CDR3 is CASIPDGASVLTF. The DNA for the CDR3 is TGTGCCAGCATCCCGGATGGGGCCAGCGTCCTGACTTTC. The chain has TRBV12-3 or TRBV12-4 and TRBJ2-6, with TRBD1 as a possible D gene (5 bases). This CDR3 spans 13 amino acids.

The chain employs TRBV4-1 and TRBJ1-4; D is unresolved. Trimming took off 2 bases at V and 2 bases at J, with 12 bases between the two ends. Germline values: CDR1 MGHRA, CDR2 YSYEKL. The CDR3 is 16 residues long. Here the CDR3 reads CASSQRGPRTNEKLFF. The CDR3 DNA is TGCGCCAGCAGCCAACGTGGACCGAGGACTAATGAAAAACTGTTTTTT.

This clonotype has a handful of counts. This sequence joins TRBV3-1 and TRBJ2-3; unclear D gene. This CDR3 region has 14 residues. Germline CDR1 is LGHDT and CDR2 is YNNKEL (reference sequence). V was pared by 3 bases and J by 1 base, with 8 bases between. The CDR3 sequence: CASSHPYGTDTQYF. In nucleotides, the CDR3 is TGTGCCAGCAGCCACCCGTATGGCACAGATACGCAGTATTTT.

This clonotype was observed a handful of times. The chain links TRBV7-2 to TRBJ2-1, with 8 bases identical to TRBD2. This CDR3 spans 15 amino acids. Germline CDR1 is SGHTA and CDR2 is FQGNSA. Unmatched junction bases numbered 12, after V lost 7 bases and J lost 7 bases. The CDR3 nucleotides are TGTGCCAGCACCCCGGGGACTAGTCCGGGGAATGAGCAGTTCTTC. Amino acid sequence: CASTPGTSPGNEQFF.

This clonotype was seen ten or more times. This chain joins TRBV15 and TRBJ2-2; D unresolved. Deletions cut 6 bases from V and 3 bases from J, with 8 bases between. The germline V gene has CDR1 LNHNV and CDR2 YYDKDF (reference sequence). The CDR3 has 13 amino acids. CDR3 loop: CATSRTDTGELFF. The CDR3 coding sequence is TGTGCCACCAGTCGGACGGACACCGGGGAGCTGTTTTTT.

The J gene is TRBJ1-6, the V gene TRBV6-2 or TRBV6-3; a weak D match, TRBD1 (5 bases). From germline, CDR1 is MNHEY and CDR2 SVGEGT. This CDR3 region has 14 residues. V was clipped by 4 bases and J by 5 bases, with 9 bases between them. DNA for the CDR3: TGTGCCAGCAGTTCACAGACAGATAATTCACCCCTCCACTTT. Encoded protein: CASSSQTDNSPLHF.

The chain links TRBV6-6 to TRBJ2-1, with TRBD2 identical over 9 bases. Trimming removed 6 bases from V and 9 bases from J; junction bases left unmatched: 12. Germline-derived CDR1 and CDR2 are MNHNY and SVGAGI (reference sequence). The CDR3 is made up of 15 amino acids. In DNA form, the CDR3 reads TGTGCCAGCAGCACCCTAGCGGGATCTCGGGGTGAGCAGTTCTTC. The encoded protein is CASSTLAGSRGEQFF.

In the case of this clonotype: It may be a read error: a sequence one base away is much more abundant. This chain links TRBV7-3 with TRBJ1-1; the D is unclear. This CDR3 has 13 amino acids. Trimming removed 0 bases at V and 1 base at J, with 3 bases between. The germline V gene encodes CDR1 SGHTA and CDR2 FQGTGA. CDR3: CASSLTSNTEAFF. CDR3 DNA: TGTGCCAGCAGCTTAACCTCGAACACTGAAGCTTTCTTT.

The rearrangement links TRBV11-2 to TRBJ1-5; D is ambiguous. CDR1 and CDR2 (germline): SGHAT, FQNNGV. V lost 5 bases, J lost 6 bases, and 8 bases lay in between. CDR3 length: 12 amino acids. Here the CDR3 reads CASSLDLQPQHF. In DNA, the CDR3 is TGTGCCAGCAGCCTTGATCTTCAGCCCCAGCATTTT.

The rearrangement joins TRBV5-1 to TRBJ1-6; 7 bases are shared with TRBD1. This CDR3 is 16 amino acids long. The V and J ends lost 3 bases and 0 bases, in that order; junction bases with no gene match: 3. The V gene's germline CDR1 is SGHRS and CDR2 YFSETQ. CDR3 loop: CASSSRDSSYNSPLHF. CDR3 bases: TGCGCCAGCAGCTCCCGGGACAGCTCCTATAATTCACCCCTCCACTTT.

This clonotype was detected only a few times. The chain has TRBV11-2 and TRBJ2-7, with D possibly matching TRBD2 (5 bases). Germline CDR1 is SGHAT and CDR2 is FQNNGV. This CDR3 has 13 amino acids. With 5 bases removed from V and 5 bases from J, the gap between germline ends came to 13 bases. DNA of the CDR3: TGTGCCAGCAGCCGCCCTAGCATCAACGAGCAGTACTTC. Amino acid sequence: CASSRPSINEQYF.

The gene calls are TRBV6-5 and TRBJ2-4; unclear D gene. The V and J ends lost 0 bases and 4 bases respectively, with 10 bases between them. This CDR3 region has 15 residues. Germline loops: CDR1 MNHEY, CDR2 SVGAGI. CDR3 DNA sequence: TGTGCCAGCAGTTACTCGGGGTTCGGTAAAAACATTCAGTACTTC. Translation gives CASSYSGFGKNIQYF.

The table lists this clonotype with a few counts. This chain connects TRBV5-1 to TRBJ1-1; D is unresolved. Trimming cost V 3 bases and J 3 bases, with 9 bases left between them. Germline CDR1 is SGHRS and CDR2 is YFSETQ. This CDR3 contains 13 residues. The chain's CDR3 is CASSSESDTEAFF. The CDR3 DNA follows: TGCGCCAGCAGCTCGGAGAGTGACACTGAAGCTTTCTTT.

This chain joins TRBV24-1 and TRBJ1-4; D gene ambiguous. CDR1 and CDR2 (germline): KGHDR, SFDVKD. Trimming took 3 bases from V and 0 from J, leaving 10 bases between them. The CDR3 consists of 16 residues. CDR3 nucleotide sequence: TGTGCCACCAGTGATGGTCAGTATGCAACTAATGAAAAACTGTTTTTT. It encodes CATSDGQYATNEKLFF.

The CDR3 loop is CATRASGEPFNEQFF. The CDR3 nucleotides read TGTGCCACCAGGGCGTCGGGAGAGCCGTTCAATGAGCAGTTCTTC. This chain uses TRBV24-1 with TRBJ2-1, with D possibly being TRBD2 (6 bases). The CDR3 contains 15 residues. CDR1 is KGHDR and CDR2 is SFDVKD in the germline V gene. The V end lost 7 bases, the J end lost 6 bases, and 18 bases lay between the germline ends.

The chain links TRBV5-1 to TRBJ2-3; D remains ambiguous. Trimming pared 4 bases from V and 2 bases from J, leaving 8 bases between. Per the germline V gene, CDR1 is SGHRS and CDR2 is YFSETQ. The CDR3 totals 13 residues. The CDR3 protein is CASSERDTDTQYF. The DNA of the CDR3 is TGCGCCAGCAGCGAAAGAGACACAGATACGCAGTATTTT.

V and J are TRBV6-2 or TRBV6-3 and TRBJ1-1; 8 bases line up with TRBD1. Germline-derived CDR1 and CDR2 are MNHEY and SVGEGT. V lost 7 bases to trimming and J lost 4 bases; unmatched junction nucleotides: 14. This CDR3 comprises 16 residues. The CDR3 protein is CASNPDRAHRITEAFF. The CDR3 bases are TGTGCCAGCAACCCGGACAGGGCGCATAGGATCACTGAAGCTTTCTTT.